A selection of T cell receptor beta chains follows, all from one sample in a study of cytotoxic CD8 clonotypes in ibrutinib-treated CLL. Method: immunoSEQ multiplex PCR; TCRdb's copy keeps in-frame clones and lacks some. The sample consists of about 160,000 clones, more than 80% of them appearing once. This material consisted of PBMCs, taken after 24 months of ibrutinib treatment. These receptors all stem from a human donor with chronic lymphocytic leukemia. Both conserved end residues are part of each CDR3. D genes are given only for firm matches. Expanded clones get a size class; other rows say once, few or many, or leave the size out.

NA	TRBJ2-3	NA	TRBV15	CATSRDQGTQYF	TGTGCCACCAGCAGAGATCAGGGAACGCAGTATTTT
NA	TRBJ2-3	TRBD2	TRBV7-2	CASSQILAGVDTQYF	TGTGCCAGCAGCCAAATACTAGCGGGAGTAGATACGCAGTATTTT
NA	TRBJ2-2	NA	TRBV11-3	CASSFGSGELFF	TGTGCCAGCAGCTTCGGAAGTGGGGAGCTGTTTTTT
NA	TRBJ2-3	NA	TRBV6-1	CASSSSLDTQYF	TGTGCCAGCAGTTCTTCTCTCGATACGCAGTATTTT
NA	TRBJ2-5	TRBD2	TRBV28	CASKGWTSEQETQYF	TGTGCCAGCAAGGGTTGGACTAGCGAACAAGAGACCCAGTACTTC
NA	TRBJ1-2	NA	TRBV30	CAWSRGGAHGYTF	TGTGCCTGGAGTCGTGGGGGCGCGCATGGCTACACCTTC
few	TRBJ2-5	TRBD2	TRBV29-1	CSVEDSGGYQETQYF	TGCAGCGTTGAAGATTCCGGGGGGTACCAAGAGACCCAGTACTTC
NA	TRBJ2-5	TRBD1	TRBV9	CASSVASGQGGETQYF	TGTGCCAGCAGCGTAGCATCTGGACAGGGGGGAGAGACCCAGTACTTC
NA	TRBJ2-1	TRBD1	TRBV28	CASTPGQGIGEQFF	TGTGCCAGTACCCCGGGACAGGGAATTGGTGAGCAGTTCTTC
NA	TRBJ2-2	TRBD2	TRBV7-3	CASSSVAGGLAGELFF	TGTGCCAGCAGCTCCGTGGCGGGAGGGCTCGCCGGGGAGCTGTTTTTT
once	TRBJ1-1	NA	TRBV11-3	CASSPPSGWNTEAFF	TGTGCCAGCAGCCCCCCCTCAGGGTGGAACACTGAAGCTTTCTTT
NA	TRBJ2-5	NA	TRBV5-1	CASKRLVGSETQYF	TGCGCCAGCAAGCGACTTGTGGGATCAGAGACCCAGTACTTC
NA	TRBJ1-2	NA	TRBV29-1	CSVDRQLNYGYTF	TGCAGCGTTGACCGGCAGTTAAACTATGGCTACACCTTC
NA	TRBJ1-1	NA	TRBV28	CASSLSGGEAFF	TGTGCCAGCAGTTTGTCCGGGGGCGAGGCTTTCTTT
NA	TRBJ2-5	NA	TRBV9	CASSVGWGSETQYF	TGTGCCAGCAGCGTAGGTTGGGGTAGCGAGACCCAGTACTTC
NA	TRBJ2-5	TRBD1	TRBV9	CASSVVSNYLGQGMMETQYF	TGTGCCAGCAGCGTAGTATCGAACTATTTGGGACAGGGTATGATGGAGACCCAGTACTTC
NA	TRBJ1-5	NA	TRBV28	CASRAGASNQPQHF	TGTGCCAGCCGCGCCGGGGCGAGCAATCAGCCCCAGCATTTT
NA	TRBJ2-2	NA	TRBV6-5	CASNLGGRELFF	TGTGCCAGTAATCTTGGGGGTAGGGAGCTGTTTTTT
NA	TRBJ1-1	TRBD1	TRBV6-5	CASSRVTGVANF	TGTGCCAGCAGCCGAGTCACAGGGGTCGCGAACTTT
NA	TRBJ2-5	NA	TRBV28	CASSSRSSETQYF	TGTGCCAGCAGCTCCCGGTCGTCGGAGACCCAGTACTTC
NA	TRBJ1-4	NA	TRBV2	CASSDHRVNEKLFF	TGTGCCAGCAGTGATCACAGGGTTAATGAAAAACTGTTTTTT
NA	TRBJ2-1	TRBD1	TRBV5-1	CASSTYRGLDEQFF	TGCGCCAGCAGCACTTACAGGGGGCTGGATGAGCAGTTCTTC
NA	TRBJ2-7	NA	TRBV20-1	CSAKDNYEQYF	TGCAGTGCTAAGGACAACTACGAGCAGTACTTC
NA	TRBJ2-1	NA	TRBV18	CASSPEMGHKWSSYNEQFF	TGTGCCAGCTCACCAGAGATGGGACACAAATGGAGCTCCTACAATGAGCAGTTCTTC
once	TRBJ2-7	NA	TRBV6-6	CASSYSTGTPYEQYF	TGTGCCAGCAGTTACTCGACCGGGACCCCTTACGAGCAGTACTTC
NA	TRBJ2-7	TRBD2	TRBV28	CASTSAGGDSYEQYF	TGTGCCAGCACCTCAGCGGGGGGTGACTCCTACGAGCAGTACTTC
NA	TRBJ2-3	TRBD2	TRBV7-2	CASSGGLAGVRDTQYF	TGTGCCAGCAGCGGAGGACTAGCGGGAGTCAGAGATACGCAGTATTTT
NA	TRBJ2-7	NA	TRBV11-2	CASSLGRGRTYEQYF	TGTGCCAGCAGCTTAGGGCGGGGACGCACCTACGAGCAGTACTTC
NA	TRBJ2-7	TRBD1	TRBV7-9	CASSWGQGDQYF	TGTGCCAGCAGCTGGGGACAGGGGGATCAGTACTTC
NA	TRBJ1-6	NA	TRBV9	CASSVVGNSPLHF	TGTGCCAGCAGTGTAGTGGGTAATTCACCCCTCCACTTT
NA	TRBJ1-5	TRBD1	TRBV7-2	CASSARDRGGNQPQHF	TGTGCCAGCAGCGCCCGGGACAGGGGGGGCAATCAGCCCCAGCATTTT
NA	TRBJ2-7	TRBD1	TRBV4-2	CASSQDLGLAGGDEQYF	TGTGCCAGCAGCCAAGATTTAGGCTTGGCAGGGGGAGACGAGCAGTACTTC
NA	TRBJ1-2	TRBD1	TRBV7-9	CASSDNTRTGPTNYGYTF	TGTGCCAGCAGCGACAACACGCGGACAGGGCCAACTAACTATGGCTACACCTTC
NA	TRBJ1-1	TRBD1	TRBV7-8	CASSPYGTGRTEAFF	TGTGCCAGCAGCCCCTATGGGACAGGGAGGACTGAAGCTTTCTTT
NA	TRBJ2-1	TRBD2	TRBV5-1	CASSQRGIDNEQFF	TGCGCCAGCAGCCAGCGGGGGATAGACAATGAGCAGTTCTTC
NA	TRBJ1-4	NA	TRBV6-6	CASGEGITNEKLFF	TGTGCCAGCGGGGAGGGGATAACTAATGAAAAACTGTTTTTT
NA	TRBJ2-1	NA	TRBV5-1	CASSLVPNFEQFF	TGCGCCAGCAGCTTAGTCCCGAACTTCGAGCAGTTCTTC
once	TRBJ2-1	TRBD2	TRBV19	CASSPRTSGYNEQFF	TGTGCCAGTAGTCCTAGGACTAGCGGTTACAATGAGCAGTTCTTC
NA	TRBJ2-7	NA	TRBV7-2	CASSPRGAPYEQYF	TGTGCCAGCAGCCCAAGGGGCGCCCCCTACGAGCAGTACTTC
NA	TRBJ1-2	TRBD1	TRBV5-1	CASSETGTGYGYTF	TGCGCCAGCAGCGAAACTGGGACAGGCTATGGCTACACCTTC
NA	TRBJ1-2	NA	TRBV29-1	CSVGRRGSGPGADGYTF	TGCAGCGTTGGGCGAAGGGGTTCTGGCCCAGGGGCAGATGGCTACACCTTC
few	TRBJ1-5	NA	TRBV7-2	CASSYTDQPQHF	TGTGCCAGCAGCTATACCGATCAGCCCCAGCATTTT
NA	TRBJ1-1	NA	TRBV6-6	CASSFWDTNTEAFF	TGTGCCAGCAGTTTCTGGGACACCAACACTGAAGCTTTCTTT
NA	TRBJ2-7	NA	TRBV2	CASNPRPGGSHEQYF	TGTGCCAGCAACCCGAGGCCCGGGGGCTCCCACGAGCAGTACTTC
NA	TRBJ2-7	TRBD1	TRBV11-3	CASSRQGYEQYF	TGTGCCAGCAGCCGACAGGGCTACGAGCAGTACTTC
NA	TRBJ1-2	TRBD1	TRBV5-4	CASSQGQGNYGYTF	TGTGCCAGCAGCCAAGGACAGGGGAACTATGGCTACACCTTC
NA	TRBJ2-7	TRBD2	TRBV28	CASSRLAGGREYEQYF	TGTGCCAGCAGCCGTCTAGCGGGAGGACGAGAGTACGAGCAGTACTTC
NA	TRBJ2-7	NA	TRBV27	CASSLRPLYEQYF	TGTGCCAGCAGTTTACGGCCCCTCTACGAGCAGTACTTC
once	TRBJ1-1	NA	TRBV5-8	CASSLQGMNTEAFF	TGTGCCAGCAGCTTGCAGGGGATGAACACTGAAGCTTTCTTT
NA	TRBJ2-3	NA	TRBV7-9	CASSFATRTDTQYF	TGTGCCAGCAGCTTCGCGACTAGAACGGATACGCAGTATTTT
NA	TRBJ2-7	NA	TRBV28	CASSLLQGYEQYF	TGTGCCAGCAGCTTATTACAGGGTTACGAGCAGTACTTC
NA	TRBJ1-2	TRBD1	TRBV18	CASSRQGDYGYTF	TGTGCCAGCTCACGACAGGGAGACTATGGCTACACCTTC
NA	TRBJ2-3	TRBD2	TRBV6-1	CASSAIAGGTDTQYF	TGTGCCAGCAGTGCAATAGCGGGAGGCACAGATACGCAGTATTTT
NA	TRBJ1-3	NA	TRBV21-1	CASSFWGEDTIYF	TGTGCCAGCAGCTTCTGGGGGGAGGACACCATATATTTT
NA	TRBJ2-2	TRBD1	TRBV7-3	CASSLTHRGDTGELFF	TGTGCCAGCAGCTTAACCCACAGGGGAGACACCGGGGAGCTGTTTTTT
NA	TRBJ2-3	NA	TRBV9	CASSISEGSTDTQYF	TGTGCCAGCAGCATCTCGGAGGGGAGCACAGATACGCAGTATTTT
NA	TRBJ1-4	NA	TRBV30	CAWTRQINEKLFF	TGTGCCTGGACCCGACAGATTAATGAAAAACTGTTTTTT
once	TRBJ2-7	TRBD1	TRBV28	CASEGQGKTYEQYF	TGTGCCAGCGAGGGACAGGGGAAAACCTACGAGCAGTACTTC
many	TRBJ2-1	TRBD1	TRBV2	CASTGQGLSSYNEQFF	TGTGCCAGCACCGGACAGGGCCTTTCTTCCTACAATGAGCAGTTCTTC
NA	TRBJ1-1	NA	TRBV7-6	CASSLAHKNTEAFF	TGTGCCAGCAGCTTAGCACACAAGAACACTGAAGCTTTCTTT